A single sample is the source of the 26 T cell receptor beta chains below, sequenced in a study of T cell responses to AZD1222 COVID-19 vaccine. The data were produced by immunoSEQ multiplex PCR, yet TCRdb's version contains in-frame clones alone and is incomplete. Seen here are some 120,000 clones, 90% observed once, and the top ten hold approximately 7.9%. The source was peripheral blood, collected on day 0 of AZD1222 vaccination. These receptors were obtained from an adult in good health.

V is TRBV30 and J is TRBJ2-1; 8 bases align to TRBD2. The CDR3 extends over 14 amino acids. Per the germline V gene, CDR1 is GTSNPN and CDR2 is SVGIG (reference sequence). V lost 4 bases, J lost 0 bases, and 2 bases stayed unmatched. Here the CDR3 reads CAWTGTSSYNEQFF. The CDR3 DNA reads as TGTGCCTGGACCGGGACTAGCTCCTACAATGAGCAGTTCTTC.

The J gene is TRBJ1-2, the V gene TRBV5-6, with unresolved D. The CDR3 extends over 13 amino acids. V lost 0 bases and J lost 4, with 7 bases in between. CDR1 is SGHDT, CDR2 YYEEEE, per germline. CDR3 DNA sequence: TGTGCCAGCAGCTTGGATTCGGGCTATGGCTACACCTTC. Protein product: CASSLDSGYGYTF.

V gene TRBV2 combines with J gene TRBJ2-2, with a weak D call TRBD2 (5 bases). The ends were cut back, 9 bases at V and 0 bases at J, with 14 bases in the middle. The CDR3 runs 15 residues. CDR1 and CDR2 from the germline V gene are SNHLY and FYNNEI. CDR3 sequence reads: CASTLQRSNTGELFF. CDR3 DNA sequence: TGTGCCAGTACTTTGCAGCGGTCGAACACCGGGGAGCTGTTTTTT.

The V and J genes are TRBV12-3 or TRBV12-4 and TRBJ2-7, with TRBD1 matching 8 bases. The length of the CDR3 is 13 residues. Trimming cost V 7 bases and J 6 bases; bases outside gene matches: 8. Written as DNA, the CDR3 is TGTGCCAGCACAAGACAGGGGAGTAGCGAGCAGTACTTC. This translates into CASTRQGSSEQYF.

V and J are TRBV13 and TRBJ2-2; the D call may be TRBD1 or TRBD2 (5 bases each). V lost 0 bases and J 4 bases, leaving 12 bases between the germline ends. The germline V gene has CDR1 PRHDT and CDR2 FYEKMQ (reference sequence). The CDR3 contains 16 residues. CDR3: CASSLGWSRGTGELFF. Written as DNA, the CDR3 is TGTGCCAGCAGCTTAGGCTGGTCGAGGGGCACCGGGGAGCTGTTTTTT.

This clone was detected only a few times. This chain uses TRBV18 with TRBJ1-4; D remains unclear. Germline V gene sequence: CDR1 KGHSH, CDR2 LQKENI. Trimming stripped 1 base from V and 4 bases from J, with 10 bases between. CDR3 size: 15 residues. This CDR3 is CASSPQGKGNEKLFF. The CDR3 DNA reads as TGTGCCAGCTCACCACAGGGAAAGGGTAATGAAAAACTGTTTTTT.

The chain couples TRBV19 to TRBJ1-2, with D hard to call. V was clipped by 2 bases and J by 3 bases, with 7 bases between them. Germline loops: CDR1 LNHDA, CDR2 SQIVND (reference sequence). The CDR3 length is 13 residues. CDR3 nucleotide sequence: TGTGCCAGTAGTATACACTTGGACTATGGCTACACCTTC. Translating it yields CASSIHLDYGYTF.

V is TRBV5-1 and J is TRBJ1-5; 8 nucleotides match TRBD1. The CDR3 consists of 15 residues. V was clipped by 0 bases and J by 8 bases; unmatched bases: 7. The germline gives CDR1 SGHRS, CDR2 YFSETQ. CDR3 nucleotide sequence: TGCGCCAGCAGCTTGGGGGCAGGGGGCGGGGAGCCCCAGCATTTT. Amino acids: CASSLGAGGGEPQHF.

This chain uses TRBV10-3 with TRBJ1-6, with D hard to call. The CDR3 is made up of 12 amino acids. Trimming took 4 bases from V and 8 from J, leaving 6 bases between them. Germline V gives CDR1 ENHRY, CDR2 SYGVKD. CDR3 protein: CAISGVDSPLHF. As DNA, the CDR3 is TGTGCCATCAGTGGGGTAGATTCACCCCTCCACTTT.

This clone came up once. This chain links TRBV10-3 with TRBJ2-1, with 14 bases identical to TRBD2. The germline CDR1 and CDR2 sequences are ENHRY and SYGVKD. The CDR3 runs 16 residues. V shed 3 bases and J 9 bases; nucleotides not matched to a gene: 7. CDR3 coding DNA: TGTGCCATCAGTGAACCGGGACTAGCGGGAGCGGGTGAGCAGTTCTTC. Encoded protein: CAISEPGLAGAGEQFF.

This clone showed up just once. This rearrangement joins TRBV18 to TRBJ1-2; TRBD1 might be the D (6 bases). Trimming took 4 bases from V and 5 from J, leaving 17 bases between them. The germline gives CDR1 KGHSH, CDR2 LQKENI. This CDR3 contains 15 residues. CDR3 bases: TGTGCCAGCTCACTCCGGGCGGGGGCGCAGTATGGCTACACCTTC. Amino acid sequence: CASSLRAGAQYGYTF.

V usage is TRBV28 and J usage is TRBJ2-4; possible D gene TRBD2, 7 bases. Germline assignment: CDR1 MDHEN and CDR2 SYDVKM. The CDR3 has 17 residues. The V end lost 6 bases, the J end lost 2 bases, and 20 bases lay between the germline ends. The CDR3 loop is CASSGGGGRSPKNIQYF. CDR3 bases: TGTGCCAGCAGCGGGGGCGGCGGGAGATCTCCCAAAAACATTCAGTACTTC.

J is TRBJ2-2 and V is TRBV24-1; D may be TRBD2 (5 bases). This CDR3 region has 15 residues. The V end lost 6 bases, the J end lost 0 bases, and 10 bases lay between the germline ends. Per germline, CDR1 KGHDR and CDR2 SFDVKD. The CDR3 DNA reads TGTGCCACCAGTAAGGAGGCACCGAACACCGGGGAGCTGTTTTTT. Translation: CATSKEAPNTGELFF.

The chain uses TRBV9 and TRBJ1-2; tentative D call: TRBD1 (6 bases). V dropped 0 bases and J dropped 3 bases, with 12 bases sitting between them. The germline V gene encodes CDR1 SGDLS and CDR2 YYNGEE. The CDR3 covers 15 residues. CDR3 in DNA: TGTGCCAGCAGCGTAGCTGGGGGGGCGCACTATGGCTACACCTTC. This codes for CASSVAGGAHYGYTF.

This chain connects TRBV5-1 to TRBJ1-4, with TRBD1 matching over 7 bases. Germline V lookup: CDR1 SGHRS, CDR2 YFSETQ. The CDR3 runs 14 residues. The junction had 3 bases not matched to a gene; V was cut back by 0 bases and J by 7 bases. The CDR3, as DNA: TGCGCCAGCAGCTTGGTGGCAGGGGGTGAAAAACTGTTTTTT. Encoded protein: CASSLVAGGEKLFF.

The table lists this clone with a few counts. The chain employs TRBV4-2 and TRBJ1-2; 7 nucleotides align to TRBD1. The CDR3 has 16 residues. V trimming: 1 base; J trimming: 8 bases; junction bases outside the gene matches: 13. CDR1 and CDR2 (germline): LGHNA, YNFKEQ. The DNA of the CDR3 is TGTGCCAGCAGCCAAGCTTGGGACAGCCTGACTGGGGGCTACACCTTC. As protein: CASSQAWDSLTGGYTF.

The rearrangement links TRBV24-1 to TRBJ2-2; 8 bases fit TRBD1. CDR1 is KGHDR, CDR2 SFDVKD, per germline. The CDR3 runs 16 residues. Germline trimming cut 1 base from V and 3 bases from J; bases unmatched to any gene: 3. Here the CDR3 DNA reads TGTGCCACCAGTGATTTAGCACAGGGGGACACCGGGGAGCTGTTTTTT. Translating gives CATSDLAQGDTGELFF.

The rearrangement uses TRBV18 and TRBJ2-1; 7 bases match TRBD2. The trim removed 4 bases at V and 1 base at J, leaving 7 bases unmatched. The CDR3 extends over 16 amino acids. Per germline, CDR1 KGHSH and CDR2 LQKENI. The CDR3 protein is CASSLRASGSYNEQFF. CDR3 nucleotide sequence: TGTGCCAGCTCACTCAGGGCTAGCGGTTCCTACAATGAGCAGTTCTTC. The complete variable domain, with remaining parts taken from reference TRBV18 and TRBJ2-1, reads NAGVMQNPRHLVRRRGQEARLRCSPMKGHSHVYWYRQLPEEGLKFMVYLQKENIIDESGMPKERFSAEFPKEGPSILRIQQVVRGDSAAYFCASSLRASGSYNEQFFGPGTRLTVL.

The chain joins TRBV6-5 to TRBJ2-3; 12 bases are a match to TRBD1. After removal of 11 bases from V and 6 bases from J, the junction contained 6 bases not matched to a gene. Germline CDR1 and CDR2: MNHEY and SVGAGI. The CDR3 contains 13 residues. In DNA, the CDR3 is TGTGCCGGGACAGGGGGCGGACTGGATACGCAGTATTTT. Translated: CAGTGGGLDTQYF.

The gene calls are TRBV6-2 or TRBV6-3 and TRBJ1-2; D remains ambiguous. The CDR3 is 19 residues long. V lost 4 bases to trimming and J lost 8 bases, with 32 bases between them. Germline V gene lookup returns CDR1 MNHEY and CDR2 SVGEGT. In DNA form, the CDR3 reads TGTGCCAGCAGTTCCTCACACTCGTCAACCGCCCGGCGACAAATCGGCTACACCTTC. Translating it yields CASSSSHSSTARRQIGYTF.

The DNA for the CDR3 is TGTGCCAGCAGACAGGGGGACACTGAAGCTTTCTTT. Translation gives CASRQGDTEAFF. This chain joins TRBV6-6 and TRBJ1-1; 8 nucleotides align to TRBD1. The V and J ends lost 6 bases and 3 bases, in that order; junction bases with no gene match: 0. Germline V gene data show CDR1 as MNHNY and CDR2 as SVGAGI (reference sequence). CDR3 length: 12 amino acids.

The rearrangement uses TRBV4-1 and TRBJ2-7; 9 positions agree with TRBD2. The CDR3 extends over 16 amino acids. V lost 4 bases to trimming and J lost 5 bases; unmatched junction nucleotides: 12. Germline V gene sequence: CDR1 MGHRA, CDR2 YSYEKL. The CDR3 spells CASSLSGGRAADEQYF. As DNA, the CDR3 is TGCGCCAGCAGCCTAAGCGGCGGGAGGGCCGCTGACGAGCAGTACTTC.

CDR3 loop: CASSYGTGEGSPLHF. The CDR3 nucleotides are TGTGCCAGCAGTTACGGGACAGGGGAAGGTTCACCCCTCCACTTT. The rearrangement joins TRBV6-6 to TRBJ1-6; TRBD1 agrees at 10 bases. The CDR3 covers 15 residues. V lost 2 bases, J lost 9 bases, and 4 bases stayed unmatched. From germline, CDR1 is MNHNY and CDR2 SVGAGI (reference sequence).

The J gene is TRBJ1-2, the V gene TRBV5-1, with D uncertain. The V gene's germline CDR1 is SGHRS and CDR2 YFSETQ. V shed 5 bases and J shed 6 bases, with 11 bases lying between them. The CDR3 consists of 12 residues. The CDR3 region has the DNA TGCGCCAGCAGAGCGAGTGGTGATGGCTACACCTTC. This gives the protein CASRASGDGYTF.

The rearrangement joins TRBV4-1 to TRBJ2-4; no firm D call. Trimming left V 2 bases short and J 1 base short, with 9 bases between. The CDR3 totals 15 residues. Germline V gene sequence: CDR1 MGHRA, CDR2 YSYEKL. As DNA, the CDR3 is TGCGCCAGCAGCCAACCCAGAGAGGCCAAAAACATTCAGTACTTC. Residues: CASSQPREAKNIQYF.

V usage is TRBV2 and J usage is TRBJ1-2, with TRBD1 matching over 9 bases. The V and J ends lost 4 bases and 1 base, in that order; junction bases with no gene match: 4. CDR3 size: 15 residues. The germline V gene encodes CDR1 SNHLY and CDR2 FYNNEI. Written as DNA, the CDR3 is TGTGCCAGCAGTGTACAGGGGGCCCTTAACTATGGCTACACCTTC. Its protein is CASSVQGALNYGYTF.